This T cell receptor (beta chain) emerged from a study of cytomegalovirus exposure and HLA in healthy donors (TCRdb year 2017). In terms of the full investigation: An earlier analysis of about 560 of the donors reported approximately 300 Gb of sequence data and around 120 million unique TCR beta sequences obtained from around 180 million T cells. On average, approximately 250,000 unique TCR beta nucleotide sequences were sequenced per donor among a few hundred genotyped donors of the cohort, with around 19% of those sequences being non-productive. High-throughput TCR immunosequencing, statistical association of individual TCRs with disease status, and machine learning were combined to predict cytomegalovirus infection status. To study patterns of TCR occurrence, a later analysis re-analyzed previously published TCR beta repertoires from 666 donors and added high-resolution HLA genotyping. Of the approximately 400 genotyped donors, approximately 80% were placed in the genetic ancestry cluster associated with self-reported Caucasian donors. Donor age, sex, ethnicity and CMV serostatus were compiled together with the repertoire data. The study aimed to test whether cataloging public T cell receptors could reveal signatures of past pathogen exposure. Typing coverage differed by locus: A, B, C, DRB1 and DQB1 were typed in about 629-640 donors, DQA1 in about 560, DPA1 in 600 to 610, and DPB1 in around 490. An early release covering approximately 600 HLA-typed donors comprised 250 to 350 gigabases of sequencing data and around 85 million unique TCR sequences. Rather than drawing on any new phenotypic data, the later analysis identified candidate immune exposures from TCR beta sequences and the way those sequences occurred across donors. HLA typing covered class I and class II loci at four-digit resolution. In an earlier analysis of about 590 of the donors, high-throughput TCR beta sequencing was used to judge whether each TCR beta V gene segment behaved as functional or pseudogenic. All discovery cohort repertoires had been generated on a single sequencing platform. The study profiled the T cell repertoires of under 700 subjects by immunosequencing and related them to cytomegalovirus serostatus. Besides the first cohort of 666 subjects, a separate validation cohort made up of over 100 different subjects was used. Roughly 5 DR-DQ haplotypes were handled as single units for association and clustering because linkage in the cohort was strong. In a later genetic analysis, genome-wide SNP genotypes for about 55% of the roughly 700 donors were used, and that subset was treated as a discovery cohort. Summary of the overall study and its limitations: In a later analysis, TCR association rates were found to vary across HLA loci, with the most associated TCRs seen for DRB1 alleles and the fewest for HLA-C alleles. Roughly uniform sequencing depth across donors was assumed in presence/absence analyses, although this assumption may not hold. In an earlier analysis of under 600 of the donors, most TCR beta V segments were observed in productive rearrangements about 87% or about 30% of the time, broadly matching IMGT annotations. The study listed 150 to 200 TCR beta chains as associated with cytomegalovirus. Several of the top co-occurrence clusters appeared to be linked to parvovirus B19, influenza, CMV and Epstein-Barr virus, according to a later analysis. Most TCR sequences were observed very rarely across donors, whereas some public TCRs were present in many individuals. Correlated functional status among segregating V segments might be attributable to linkage disequilibrium, but an unknown experimental factor could not be ruled out. According to the authors, the approach could potentially be generalized to other disease states and immunological phenotypes. Some 16 rarely observed V segments, including chromosome 9 orphons, were excluded from the earlier analysis of almost 600 of the donors because counts were too low. Some IMGT-functional V segments, including TRBV6-2 and TRBV6-3, could not be distinguished by the 87-base-pair reads and were therefore excluded. In a later analysis, some 18,000 TCR beta sequences were associated with specific HLA alleles at a false discovery rate of 0.05. In a later genetic analysis, a missense DCLRE1C variant was associated with V-gene and J-gene trimming of TCR beta chains, and the association was replicated in an independent cohort. In vitro tests confirmed that a few of the cytomegalovirus-associated TCR beta chains recognize cytomegalovirus antigens. Only TCR beta chains were sequenced in this cohort, and the absence of alpha or paired-chain data limited detectable features. Because HLA typing was unavailable for some donors at each locus, only the typed subset was used in association tests. A further reported finding was that TCR beta sequences accurately predicted the HLA-A and HLA-B alleles for most subjects in the first cohort. When HLA alleles, especially DR and DQ, strongly co-occurred, TCR associations were difficult to assign to individual alleles. A later analysis found that HLA-associated TCR beta chains were more clonally expanded and had lower generation probabilities than equally common non-associated chains. Cytomegalovirus status was reported to be diagnosed by the classifier with high specificity and sensitivity in both the original and validation cohorts. The only immune exposure information available for the cohort was CMV serostatus. The sequencing pipeline was judged likely to have produced a cluster of highly shared sequence variants as a technical artifact. According to a later analysis, most CMV-associated TCR beta chains appeared to be HLA-restricted, and the HLA associations seemed to be driven largely by CMV exposure. According to a later genetic analysis, donors in an Asian-associated ancestry cluster had fewer N-insertions in productive TCRs than the approximately 630-donor mean.

Libraries came from the immunoSEQ multiplex PCR assay. The multiplex PCR relied on a mix of 60 forward primers for TCR Vbeta segments and 13 reverse primers for TCR Jbeta segments. The CDR3 region of rearranged TCR beta genes was amplified from genomic DNA by a multiplex PCR assay. The Illumina HiSeq System was used to sequence the amplified TCR beta libraries as 87-base-pair reads. On the study's bioinformatics: A later analysis tallied approximately 87 million unique TCR beta chains across the 666 repertoires, and approximately 12 million of those chains were shared by two or more donors. A nearest-neighbor algorithm error-corrected the raw reads and collapsed the reads into unique sequences, merging closely related sequences to remove PCR and sequencing errors. Alignment of CDR3 sequences to IMGT reference sequences was used to assign V, D and J gene segments. For a sequence to be retained, a match of at least six nucleotides was required to both a V gene segment and a J gene segment. Rearrangements were classified as productive when the CDR3 lacked stop codons and remained in frame with V and J, and all other rearrangements were classified as non-productive. CDR3 was defined by IMGT convention, running from the second conserved V-encoded cysteine to the conserved J-encoded phenylalanine. The earlier analysis of around 640 of the donors excluded sequences that lacked an unambiguous match to a single V gene segment. An earlier analysis of around 600 of the donors classified V segments as functional when productive rearrangements were above 56.7% and as segregating when the standard deviation between donors was above 5%. A statistical classification framework was built to diagnose cytomegalovirus status from the catalog of TCR beta chain sequences. A later analysis assigned V and J genes by comparing TCR nucleotide sequences with IMGT/GENE-DB human TR gene sequences. The TCRdist pipeline was used in a later analysis to assign CDR3 sequences and most-parsimonious VDJ recombination scenarios. A later analysis defined each TCR beta chain by its CDR3 amino acid sequence plus V-gene family, and excluded reads lacking a unique V-gene family. In a later analysis, 450 to 600 highly shared, low-generation-probability nucleotide sequences were removed to address suspected cross-contamination and a sequencing artifact. In a later analysis, a clonal expansion index for each public chain was calculated from normalized within-repertoire ranks of inferred template counts. A later analysis computed generation probabilities with a VDJ recombination model fitted to out-of-frame rearrangements, and checked the results against IGoR. In a later analysis, TCR-TCR, TCR-HLA and TCR-CMV co-occurrence was scored with hypergeometric tests, and a repertoire-size bias correction was applied to TCR pairs. A later analysis estimated false discovery rates by permuting HLA or CMV assignments 20 times. In a later analysis, co-occurring TCRs were grouped using DBSCAN, and TCRdist sequence similarity was added for clustering within HLA-allele-positive subsets. For co-occurrence clustering, repertoires with fewer than 30,000 or more than 120,000 public chains were excluded, along with five repertoires with anomalous nucleotide sharing. The table was pulled from immuneACCESS by TCRdb, which kept in-frame rearrangements only. Such tables lose some clones; where checked, under half of the loss comes from unresolved V genes, and the rest has no known cause. The V and J calls and the clone size are those of that table, but D and trimming were determined from the DNA. The sample table shows 90,000 to 100,000 clones, and around 82% are seen once. 2% to 2.5% of the sample belongs to the ten largest clones.

A word on this clone: Its antigen is still unknown. No much larger clone is present one base from it, and per-base qualities are unavailable.

The cohort comprised fewer than 750 healthy bone marrow donors. Cohort members were all nominally healthy when sampled, although unrecorded immune exposures were likely present. The donor tested CMV seronegative and was one of the 352 seronegative cohort members. Every donor gave a peripheral blood sample, and the peripheral blood mononuclear cells from that sample were used for TCR beta sequencing. The Qiagen DNeasy Blood Extraction Kit was used to extract genomic DNA from the blood cell samples. The germline V gene (reference sequence) yields MNHEY for CDR1 and SMNVEV for CDR2. After removal of 4 bases from V and 3 bases from J, the junction retains 12 bases not matched to a gene. The CDR3 measures 17 amino acids from cysteine to phenylalanine. Only CDR3 DNA remains: 51 bases, in frame from the first base.

The sample was PBMCs. This sequence originates from a man aged 18 to 35 in good health and CMV-seronegative. The rearranged segments are TRBV27 and TRBJ1-1, with TRBD1 matching 9 junction bases. The sequenced DNA is TGTGCCAGCAGTTCTACTCTGGACAGGGGAGTCCACACTGAAGCTTTCTTT. This gives the protein CASSSTLDRGVHTEAFF.